Below are 24 T cell receptor beta chains sequenced from a single sample in a study of tumor-infiltrating lymphocytes in localized non-small cell lung cancer. TCRdb's table, derived via immunoSEQ multiplex PCR, lists solely in-frame clones and lacks some. Counted here are 10,000 to 15,000 clones, roughly four fifths occurring once; the ten biggest clones make up around 12%. Sequenced material: uninvolved lung tissue not adjacent to the tumor. These receptors were collected from a human donor with non-small cell lung cancer.

V gene TRBV5-1 combines with J gene TRBJ1-1, with D uncertain. V was clipped by 0 bases and J by 2 bases, with 8 bases between them. The V gene's germline CDR1 is SGHRS and CDR2 YFSETQ. The CDR3 is 14 amino acids. CDR3 sequence: CASSLGLDNTEAFF. The CDR3, as DNA: TGCGCCAGCAGCTTGGGCCTAGATAACACTGAAGCTTTCTTT.

This chain joins TRBV6-5 and TRBJ1-3; TRBD1 is a possible D gene (5 bases). Trimming left V 5 bases short and J 9 bases short, with 11 bases between. The CDR3 consists of 12 residues. CDR1 and CDR2 (germline): MNHEY, SVGAGI. The CDR3 DNA is TGTGCCAGCAGTAACCGGAGGGGCACCATATATTTT. It encodes CASSNRRGTIYF.

The gene calls are TRBV6-5 and TRBJ1-1; D uncertain. This CDR3 is built from 13 residues. Germline V gene sequence: CDR1 MNHEY, CDR2 SVGAGI. Trimming cost V 2 bases and J 2 bases, with 6 bases left between them. The CDR3 is CASSYQTNTEAFF. The DNA for the CDR3 is TGTGCCAGCAGTTACCAGACAAACACTGAAGCTTTCTTT.

The chain joins TRBV30 to TRBJ2-1; TRBD1 is a possible D gene (5 bases). Germline CDR1 GTSNPN, CDR2 SVGIG (reference sequence). V lost 0 bases and J 2 bases, leaving 11 bases between the germline ends. This CDR3 is 15 amino acids long. Here the CDR3 DNA reads TGTGCCTGGAGTGTAAAGACAGTGACCTACAATGAGCAGTTCTTC. Protein sequence: CAWSVKTVTYNEQFF. Variable domain in full (rest from reference TRBV30 and TRBJ2-1): SQTIHQWPATLVQPVGSPLSLECTVEGTSNPNLYWYRQAAGRGLQLLFYSVGIGQISSEVPQNLSASRPQDRQFILSSKKLLLSDSGFYLCAWSVKTVTYNEQFFGPGTRLTVL.

The genes are TRBV10-3 and TRBJ1-6, with D perhaps TRBD1 (5 bases). The ends were cut back, 8 bases at V and 10 bases at J, with 15 bases in the middle. Germline CDR1 and CDR2: ENHRY and SYGVKD. CDR3 length equals 13 residues. The CDR3 here is CAIRLDSNSPLHF. The DNA of the CDR3 is TGTGCCATCCGTCTAGACAGTAACTCACCCCTCCACTTT.

The chain carries TRBV9 and TRBJ2-7; 8 positions agree with TRBD1. Trimming removed 5 bases from V and 5 bases from J; junction bases left unmatched: 6. The CDR3 is 13 residues long. Germline lookup yields CDR1 SGDLS and CDR2 YYNGEE. CDR3: CASSGTGPNEQYF. The CDR3, as DNA: TGTGCCAGCAGTGGGACAGGACCTAACGAGCAGTACTTC.

This chain links TRBV7-2 with TRBJ1-2; a weak D match, TRBD1 (5 bases). The CDR3 has 15 residues. Germline CDR1 SGHTA, CDR2 FQGNSA. Trimming pared 3 bases from V and 4 bases from J, leaving 15 bases between. The chain's CDR3 is CASSFRAGEVYGYTF. In DNA, the CDR3 is TGTGCCAGCAGCTTTAGAGCGGGGGAAGTCTATGGCTACACCTTC.

V and J are TRBV19 and TRBJ1-5; 9 bases are shared with TRBD1. V lost 8 bases to trimming and J lost 1 base; unmatched junction nucleotides: 6. This CDR3 region has 15 residues. The germline gives CDR1 LNHDA, CDR2 SQIVND (reference sequence). CDR3 sequence: CASQRGQGSNQPQHF. CDR3 DNA sequence: TGTGCCAGTCAAAGGGGACAGGGCAGCAATCAGCCCCAGCATTTT.

The genes are TRBV25-1 and TRBJ1-1; a weak D match, TRBD1 (5 bases). The CDR3 has 13 amino acids. CDR1 and CDR2 from the germline V gene are MGHDK and SYGVNS. Trimming took 4 bases from V and 5 from J, leaving 11 bases between them. CDR3 sequence (DNA): TGTGCCAGCAGTGTAGGGGATAGGACTGAAGCTTTCTTT. It translates to CASSVGDRTEAFF.

This clone was seen a handful of times. The J gene is TRBJ2-3, the V gene TRBV5-1; D possibly matches TRBD1 or TRBD2 (5 bases each). The germline CDR1 and CDR2 sequences are SGHRS and YFSETQ. With 0 bases removed from V and 0 bases from J, the gap between germline ends came to 8 bases. This CDR3 is 15 amino acids long. This CDR3 is CASSLGGSSTDTQYF. The CDR3 coding sequence is TGCGCCAGCAGCTTGGGGGGGAGTAGCACAGATACGCAGTATTTT.

Only one count was recorded for this clone. The V gene is TRBV10-1, the J gene TRBJ1-1; D call uncertain. CDR1 is WNHNN and CDR2 is SYGVQD in the germline V gene (reference sequence). CDR3 size: 16 residues. Trimming shortened V by 0 bases and J by 1 base, and 12 bases separated the two germline ends. The CDR3 DNA is TGCGCCAGCAGTGAGTCGGCGGTGGTACGGAACACTGAAGCTTTCTTT. This codes for CASSESAVVRNTEAFF.

The genes are TRBV4-2 and TRBJ1-2; tentative D call: TRBD1 (5 bases). The CDR3 runs to 15 residues. V was trimmed by 0 bases and J by 7 bases, leaving 15 bases between them. Germline V gives CDR1 LGHNA, CDR2 YNFKEQ. In DNA, the CDR3 is TGTGCCAGCAGCCAAGATATGCAGGGTCAGGGTGGCTACACCTTC. This sequence encodes CASSQDMQGQGGYTF.

The chain couples TRBV5-4 to TRBJ2-2; 11 bases agree with TRBD2. This CDR3 comprises 15 residues. With 2 bases clipped from V and 5 bases from J, the junction kept 2 bases outside the gene matches. The germline gives CDR1 SGHNT, CDR2 YYREEE (reference sequence). CDR3 in DNA: TGTGCCAGCAGCTTAAGACTAGCGGGGACCGGGGAGCTGTTTTTT. Translating gives CASSLRLAGTGELFF.

The gene calls are TRBV4-2 and TRBJ2-5; either TRBD1 or TRBD2 may supply D (5 bases each). This CDR3 region has 14 residues. V was pared by 3 bases and J by 4 bases, with 12 bases between. Germline CDR1 LGHNA, CDR2 YNFKEQ. The CDR3 bases are TGTGCCAGCAGCCAGGGGACGGGGCGAGAGACCCAGTACTTC. It specifies CASSQGTGRETQYF.

The V call is TRBV4-2, the J call TRBJ2-1; no firm D call. CDR1 is LGHNA and CDR2 is YNFKEQ in the germline V gene. CDR3 length equals 14 residues. Trimming took off 4 bases at V and 9 bases at J, with 16 bases between the two ends. For the CDR3, the DNA is TGTGCCAGCAGCCGAGAAGATATAGTGGCTGAGCAGTTCTTC. It specifies CASSREDIVAEQFF.

The V call is TRBV29-1, the J call TRBJ2-1; 8 bases line up with TRBD1. The V gene's germline CDR1 is SQVTM and CDR2 ANQGSEA. The CDR3 runs 16 residues. V shed 7 bases, J shed 2 bases, and the junction held 13 bases outside the gene matches. The CDR3 DNA is TGCAGCGCGAAAGCAGGACAGGGACAGACCTACAATGAGCAGTTCTTC. Its protein product is CSAKAGQGQTYNEQFF.

This rearrangement joins TRBV18 to TRBJ2-7, with 12 bases aligning to TRBD2. Germline lookup yields CDR1 KGHSH and CDR2 LQKENI. The length of the CDR3 is 16 residues. Trimming took 6 bases from V and 0 from J; bases not matched to a gene: 6. Here the CDR3 reads CASSPKTSGGSYEQYF. CDR3 nucleotide sequence: TGTGCCAGCTCCCCCAAGACTAGCGGGGGCTCCTACGAGCAGTACTTC.

The table lists this clone with a few counts. The V call is TRBV7-6, the J call TRBJ1-1; TRBD1 aligns across 9 bases. This CDR3 spans 13 amino acids. The V gene's germline CDR1 is SGHVS and CDR2 FNYEAQ. V lost 5 bases to trimming and J lost 5 bases; unmatched junction nucleotides: 3. CDR3: CASSQQGATEAFF. DNA of the CDR3: TGTGCCAGCAGCCAACAGGGGGCAACTGAAGCTTTCTTT.

There are a few counts of this clone. The chain recombines TRBV15 with TRBJ1-6; unclear D gene. The germline gives CDR1 LNHNV, CDR2 YYDKDF (reference sequence). Trimming removed 4 bases from V and 1 base from J, with 14 bases in between. CDR3 length equals 17 residues. For the CDR3, the DNA is TGTGCCACCAGCAACTCTCGGGAAGTGTCCTATAATTCACCCCTCCACTTT. Translation: CATSNSREVSYNSPLHF.

The J gene is TRBJ2-5, the V gene TRBV15; D is uncertain. CDR3 length: 15 amino acids. V gave up 1 base and J gave up 4 bases, with 13 bases separating them. Germline V CDR1 and CDR2: LNHNV, YYDKDF (reference sequence). The CDR3, as DNA: TGTGCCACCAGCAGAGTTGTTGACGAAAGAGAGACCCAGTACTTC. Amino acid sequence: CATSRVVDERETQYF. The complete variable domain, with remaining parts taken from reference TRBV15 and TRBJ2-5, reads DAMVIQNPRYQVTQFGKPVTLSCSQTLNHNVMYWYQQKSSQAPKLLFHYYDKDFNNEADTPDNFQSRRPNTSFCFLDIRSPGLGDTAMYLCATSRVVDERETQYFGPGTRLLVL.

This chain connects TRBV6-5 to TRBJ1-2; D may be TRBD1 (5 bases). The CDR3 covers 13 residues. Looked up from germline, CDR1 is MNHEY and CDR2 is SVGAGI. Trimming took 4 bases from V and 2 from J, leaving 8 bases between them. The CDR3 region is CASSLRTNYGYTF. The CDR3 nucleotides read TGTGCCAGCAGTTTAAGGACAAACTATGGCTACACCTTC.

This rearrangement joins TRBV5-8 to TRBJ1-2; D possibly corresponds to TRBD1 (5 bases). This CDR3 spans 15 amino acids. V was pared by 1 base and J by 1 base, with 11 bases between. Germline V CDR1 and CDR2: SGHTS, YDEGEE. This chain's CDR3 is CASSLRGAGNYGYTF. The CDR3 coding sequence is TGTGCCAGCAGCTTGCGAGGGGCGGGTAACTATGGCTACACCTTC.

The gene calls are TRBV5-6 and TRBJ2-7, with 8 bases aligning to TRBD2. V trimming: 0 bases; J trimming: 2 bases; junction bases outside the gene matches: 1. The CDR3 has 14 amino acids. The germline V gene has CDR1 SGHDT and CDR2 YYEEEE. CDR3 nucleotides: TGTGCCAGCAGCTTGGGAGCGGGGGCCTACGAGCAGTACTTC. Protein product: CASSLGAGAYEQYF.

This rearrangement joins TRBV5-4 to TRBJ1-1, with TRBD1 matching over 7 bases. CDR1 is SGHNT and CDR2 is YYREEE in the germline V gene (reference sequence). Losses at the gene ends were 3 bases for V and 1 base for J; bases not matched to a gene: 9. This CDR3 comprises 16 residues. This CDR3 is CASSSRQGSGNTEAFF. DNA of the CDR3: TGTGCCAGCAGCTCGCGACAGGGCTCGGGGAACACTGAAGCTTTCTTT. The entire variable domain, with the rest obtained from reference TRBV5-4 and TRBJ1-1, is as follows: ETGVTQSPTHLIKTRGQQVTLRCSSQSGHNTVSWYQQALGQGPQFIFQYYREEENGRGNFPPRFSGLQFPNYSSELNVNALELDDSALYLCASSSRQGSGNTEAFFGQGTRLTVV.